Sequencing of this T cell receptor beta chain was carried out in a study of T cell clonotyping in hematopoietic cell transplantation. Study as a whole: Recipient samples before transplant were obtained post-cytoreduction.

Sequenced by immunoSEQ multiplex PCR; TCRdb stores in-frame clones only, minus some. The sample consists of 35,000 to 45,000 clones, roughly 94% of them appearing once. As for time point: recipient sample about 28 days before transplant, after cytoreduction. Recipients were bled about 28 days pretransplant and at posttransplant days 30, 100, 180. Germline loops: CDR1 MNHEY, CDR2 SMNVEV (reference sequence). Trimming took 5 bases from V and 6 from J; bases not matched to a gene: 17. The CDR3 length is 17 residues. The sequence came from a man aged 35-49 years with chronic myeloid leukemia. Some clones in this sample may be carry-over from other donors' samples. V is TRBV27 and J is TRBJ1-2; 8 nucleotides agree with TRBD1. The input for sequencing was peripheral blood mononuclear cells, taken before stem cell transplant. The CDR3 DNA reads TGTGCCAGCAGTCACGGACTGGACAGGGCCCGATATGATGGCTACACCTTC. This translates into CASSHGLDRARYDGYTF.